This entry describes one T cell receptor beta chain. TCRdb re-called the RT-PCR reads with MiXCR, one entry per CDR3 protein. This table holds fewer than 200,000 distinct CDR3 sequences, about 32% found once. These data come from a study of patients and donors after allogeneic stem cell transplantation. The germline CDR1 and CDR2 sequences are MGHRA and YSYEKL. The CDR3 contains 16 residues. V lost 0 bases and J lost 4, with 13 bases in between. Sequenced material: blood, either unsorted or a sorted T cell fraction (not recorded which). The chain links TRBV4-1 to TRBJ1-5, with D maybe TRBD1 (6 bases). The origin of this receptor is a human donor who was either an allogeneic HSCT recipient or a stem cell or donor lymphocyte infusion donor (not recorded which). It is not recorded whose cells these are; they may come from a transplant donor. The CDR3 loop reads CASSQDGRGINQPQHF. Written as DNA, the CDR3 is TGCGCCAGCAGCCAAGACGGCAGGGGAATAAATCAGCCCCAGCATTTT.